This T cell receptor (beta chain) was documented in a study of persistence of HIV-infected CD4 T cells. Study context: Isolated cells were CMV- and HIV-1 Gag-responding CD4+ T cells.

Findings and caveats of the study: Degenerate expanded CDR3beta sequences were enriched among CMV- and Gag-responding cells.

This was the immunoSEQ version 4 assay in survey mode. Sequencing was performed with immunoSEQ multiplex PCR; in TCRdb, only in-frame clones are kept and a portion is missing. This repertoire shows roughly 34,000 clones, about four fifths found once; its top ten account for approximately 6.5%. As regards this clone: Antigen specificity is unknown.

This CDR3 has 14 residues. CDR1 and CDR2 from the germline V gene are SQVTM and ANQGSEA. With 5 bases clipped from V and 7 bases from J, the junction kept 12 bases outside the gene matches. Lysates of CMV-infected fibroblasts at approximately 9.4 ug/mL stimulated these cells. Sorted nonresponding memory CD4+ T cells were CD40L-negative, CD69-negative, CD45RO-high. Adults with HIV-1 started suppressive ART while chronically infected. Before stimulation, PBMCs underwent CD8+ T cell depletion. The sequence came from an adult woman with HIV who was CMV-seropositive. This chain uses TRBV29-1 with TRBJ1-1; 8 bases map to TRBD1. Material: CD4+ T cells sorted from PBMCs after roughly 18-hour stimulation, obtained from a patient who received antiretroviral therapy. The CDR3 reads CSVPGQATTVEAFF. The CDR3 DNA sequence: TGCAGCGTTCCGGGACAGGCTACAACAGTTGAAGCTTTCTTT.